This TCR beta chain derives from a study of radiation and T cells in renal cell carcinoma. Study background: Nephrectomy followed 15 Gy stereotactic body radiation by 4 weeks.

Study observations and caveats: Pretreatment tumor biopsies were lacking, so baseline clonotypes are unknown.

This clone was seen a single time. What it recognizes is unknown. Profiling relied on immunoSEQ multiplex PCR, and the TCRdb table lists in-frame clones only, not all of them. Seen here are some 150,000 clones, approximately 90% observed once, and the top ten hold approximately 13%. As to time point: blood 2 weeks post-SBRT. Indicated treatment: 15 Gy SBRT to primary tumor, nephrectomy 4 weeks later. After SBRT, blood was collected at 2 and 4 weeks, plus baseline. Germline CDR1 reads MNHNS; CDR2 reads SASEGT. The CDR3 totals 16 residues. V was trimmed by 1 base and J by 4 bases, leaving 14 bases between them.

The chain links TRBV6-1 to TRBJ2-1; D is unclear. The sequence was obtained from a woman between 45 and 65 years old with renal cell carcinoma. The sequenced sample was blood, obtained from a patient whose treatment included radiotherapy and nephrectomy. This CDR3 reads CASSEGDLEPYNEQFF. The CDR3 region has the DNA TGTGCCAGCAGTGAAGGGGATCTAGAGCCATACAATGAGCAGTTCTTC.